The entry below describes one TCR beta chain. The antigen is unknown. V lost 0 bases to trimming and J lost 4 bases, with 7 bases between them. This CDR3 has 13 amino acids. CDR1 and CDR2 from the germline V gene are SEHNR and FQNEAQ (reference sequence). This sample was included in a study of OX40 agonist ivuxolimab in advanced cancers. The assay was immunoSEQ multiplex PCR, and TCRdb's table has in-frame clones only and misses some. Among about 79,000 clones listed, roughly 87% were seen once. Study outcomes and limitations: More expanded clones were seen, on average, in CD8+ T cells than in CD4+.

This clonotype was sampled from an adult with an advanced solid tumor such as melanoma, head and neck, liver or kidney cancer. The chain uses TRBV7-9 and TRBJ2-7, with D hard to call. The sample consisted of CD4+ or CD8+ T cells sorted from blood, taken in a trial of the OX40 agonist ivuxolimab. Here the CDR3 DNA reads TGTGCCAGCAGCTTAGCCGACCTATACGAGCAGTACGTC. This sequence encodes CASSLADLYEQYV.